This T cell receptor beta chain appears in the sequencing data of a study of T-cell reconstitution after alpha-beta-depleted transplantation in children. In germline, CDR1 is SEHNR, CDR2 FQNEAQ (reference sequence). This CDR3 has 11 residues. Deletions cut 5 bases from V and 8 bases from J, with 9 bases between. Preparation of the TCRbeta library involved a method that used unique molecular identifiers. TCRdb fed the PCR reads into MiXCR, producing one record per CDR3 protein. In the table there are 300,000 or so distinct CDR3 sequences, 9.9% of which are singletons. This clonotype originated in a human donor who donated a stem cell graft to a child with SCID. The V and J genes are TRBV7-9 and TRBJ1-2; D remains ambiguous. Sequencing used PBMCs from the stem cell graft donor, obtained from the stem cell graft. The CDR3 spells CASSLEIGYTF. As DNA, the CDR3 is TGTGCCAGCAGCCTCGAGATCGGCTACACCTTC.